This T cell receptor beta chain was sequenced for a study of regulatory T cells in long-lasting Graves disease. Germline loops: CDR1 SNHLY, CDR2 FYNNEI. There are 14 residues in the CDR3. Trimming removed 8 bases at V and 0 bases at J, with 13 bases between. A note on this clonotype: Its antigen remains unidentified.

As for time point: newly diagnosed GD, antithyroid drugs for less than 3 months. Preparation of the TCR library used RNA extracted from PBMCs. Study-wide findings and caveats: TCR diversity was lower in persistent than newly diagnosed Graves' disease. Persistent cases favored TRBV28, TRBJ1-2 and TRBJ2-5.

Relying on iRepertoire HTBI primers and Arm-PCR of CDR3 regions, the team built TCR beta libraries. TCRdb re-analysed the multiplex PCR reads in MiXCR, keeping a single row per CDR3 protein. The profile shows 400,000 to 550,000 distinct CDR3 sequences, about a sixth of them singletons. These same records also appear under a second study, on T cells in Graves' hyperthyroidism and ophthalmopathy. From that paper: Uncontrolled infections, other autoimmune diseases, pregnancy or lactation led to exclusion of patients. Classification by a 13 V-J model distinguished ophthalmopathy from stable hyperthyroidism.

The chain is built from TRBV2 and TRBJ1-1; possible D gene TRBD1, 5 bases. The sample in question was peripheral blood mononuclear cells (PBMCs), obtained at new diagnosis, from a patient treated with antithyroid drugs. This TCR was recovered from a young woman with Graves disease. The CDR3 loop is CASGGDGLNTEAFF. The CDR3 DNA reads TGTGCCAGCGGGGGGGACGGATTGAACACTGAAGCTTTCTTT.